The 21 T cell receptor beta chains below were found in one sample sequenced in a study of blood T cell repertoires in COVID-19. Only in-frame clones appear in the TCRdb table, and some are missing; sequencing was by immunoSEQ multiplex PCR. The sample records a few hundred thousand clones, 83% being singletons. The sequencing sample was made of peripheral blood. Receptor source: a woman in her twenties or thirties with COVID-19, enrolled during active disease.

The chain carries TRBV6-1 and TRBJ2-7; D is unclear. Germline-derived CDR1 and CDR2 are MNHNS and SASEGT. There are 13 residues in the CDR3. Trimming removed 2 bases from V and 4 bases from J, with 9 bases in between. The CDR3 loop is CASSEQESYEQYF. In DNA form, the CDR3 reads TGTGCCAGCAGTGAACAAGAGAGTTACGAGCAGTACTTC.

The chain combines TRBV20-1 with TRBJ2-4; D is ambiguous. Deletions cut 7 bases from V and 1 base from J, with 5 bases between. From germline, CDR1 is DFQATT and CDR2 SNEGSKA (reference sequence). The CDR3 extends over 11 amino acids. The CDR3 region has the DNA TGCAGTGGGGCGGCCAAAAACATTCAGTACTTC. Amino acid sequence: CSGAAKNIQYF.

This clone was seen a handful of times. The V gene is TRBV7-9, the J gene TRBJ1-1, with no clear D. CDR3 length: 13 residues. Germline V gives CDR1 SEHNR, CDR2 FQNEAQ (reference sequence). V shed 2 bases and J shed 1 base, with 5 bases lying between them. The CDR3 sequence: CASSLQENTEAFF. Written as DNA, the CDR3 is TGTGCCAGCAGCTTACAGGAGAACACTGAAGCTTTCTTT.

This chain joins TRBV10-3 and TRBJ2-5; D is ambiguous. The germline gives CDR1 ENHRY, CDR2 SYGVKD. V lost 3 bases, J lost 4 bases, and 6 bases lay in between. CDR3 length equals 12 residues. In nucleotides, the CDR3 is TGTGCCATCAGTGATCCCGGAGAGACCCAGTACTTC. Its protein is CAISDPGETQYF.

The V call is TRBV7-6, the J call TRBJ2-5, with 9 bases fitting TRBD2. V shed 5 bases, J shed 1 base, and the junction held 8 bases outside the gene matches. Germline-derived CDR1 and CDR2 are SGHVS and FNYEAQ. The CDR3 sequence is 16 residues long. CDR3 amino acids: CASSLGPSGTQETQYF. The CDR3 nucleotides are TGTGCCAGCAGCCTCGGCCCTAGCGGGACCCAAGAGACCCAGTACTTC.

The chain employs TRBV7-9 and TRBJ1-2; D call uncertain. Germline CDR1 SEHNR, CDR2 FQNEAQ (reference sequence). CDR3 length equals 13 residues. V dropped 5 bases and J dropped 8 bases, with 15 bases sitting between them. CDR3 nucleotide sequence: TGTGCCAGCAGCCCAGTAAGGGAGGGCGGCTACACCTTC. Its protein product is CASSPVREGGYTF.

This clone has a single count. The chain is built from TRBV5-4 and TRBJ2-5, with 9 bases matching TRBD1. The CDR3 is 15 amino acids. V shed 0 bases and J 5 bases; nucleotides not matched to a gene: 5. In germline, CDR1 is SGHNT, CDR2 YYREEE (reference sequence). DNA for the CDR3: TGTGCCAGCAGCTTGGACAGGGGGCTGGGGGAGACCCAGTACTTC. Translated, it gives CASSLDRGLGETQYF. Full variable domain (outside the CDR3, taken from reference TRBV5-4 and TRBJ2-5): ETGVTQSPTHLIKTRGQQVTLRCSSQSGHNTVSWYQQALGQGPQFIFQYYREEENGRGNFPPRFSGLQFPNYSSELNVNALELDDSALYLCASSLDRGLGETQYFGPGTRLLVL.

This chain joins TRBV10-3 and TRBJ2-7; D is uncertain. Germline assignment: CDR1 ENHRY and CDR2 SYGVKD. Trimming cost V 8 bases and J 0 bases, with 8 bases left between them. The CDR3 spans 12 residues. The CDR3 protein is CAIASPSYEQYF. CDR3 DNA sequence: TGTGCCATCGCGAGCCCCTCCTACGAGCAGTACTTC.

The rearrangement uses TRBV7-9 and TRBJ1-4; 9 bases agree with TRBD1. This CDR3 is built from 17 residues. The V gene end was trimmed by 2 bases and the J gene end by 8 bases; junction bases not matched to a gene: 12. Germline V CDR1 and CDR2: SEHNR, FQNEAQ (reference sequence). The CDR3 nucleotides read TGTGCCAGCAGCTTACAGAACAGGGGGCGCGGGAACGAAAAACTGTTTTTT. This sequence encodes CASSLQNRGRGNEKLFF.

The V call is TRBV2, the J call TRBJ1-4; the match to TRBD1 covers 9 bases. This CDR3 has 13 residues. V shed 4 bases and J 7 bases; nucleotides not matched to a gene: 1. Per germline, CDR1 SNHLY and CDR2 FYNNEI. CDR3: CASSVQGAEKLFF. CDR3 nucleotide sequence: TGTGCCAGCAGTGTACAGGGGGCTGAAAAACTGTTTTTT.

The V call is TRBV21-1, the J call TRBJ2-4; the D call TRBD1 from the table was never checked on the DNA. TRBV21-1 is a documented pseudogene. CDR3 length equals 16 residues. The CDR3 is CASSKATGRAKNIQYF. As DNA, the CDR3 is TGTGCCAGCAGCAAAGCAACAGGGAGAGCCAAAAACATTCAGTACTTC.

V is TRBV27 and J is TRBJ2-5; 8 nucleotides match TRBD2. Trimming removed 5 bases from V and 4 bases from J; junction bases left unmatched: 0. The CDR3 has 12 residues. Germline values: CDR1 MNHEY, CDR2 SMNVEV (reference sequence). CDR3 sequence reads: CASSRGGETQYF. CDR3 in DNA: TGTGCCAGCAGTCGGGGGGGAGAGACCCAGTACTTC.

The chain carries TRBV12-2 and TRBJ2-1; TRBD1, as called in the table, went unchecked against the DNA. TRBV12-2 is termed a pseudogene. The CDR3 runs 15 residues. Here the CDR3 DNA reads TGTGCAAGTCGCTTAGAGGACAGCTTTTACAATGAGCAGTTCTTC. It translates to CASRLEDSFYNEQFF.

With regard to this clone: This sample also contains other DNA sequences that code for the same CDR3. This sequence joins TRBV28 and TRBJ1-2, with 10 bases that match TRBD1. The CDR3 loop spans 15 amino acids. Per the germline V gene, CDR1 is MDHEN and CDR2 is SYDVKM. V lost 5 bases to trimming and J lost 4 bases; unmatched junction nucleotides: 7. The CDR3: CASSPPGQGSYGYTF. The CDR3 nucleotides read TGTGCCAGCAGTCCTCCGGGACAGGGGAGCTATGGCTACACCTTC.

The chain has TRBV21-1 and TRBJ2-5; the D call in the table, TRBD1, was not verified against the DNA. TRBV21-1 corresponds to a pseudogene. This CDR3 has 18 residues. For the CDR3, the DNA is TGTGCCAGCAGCAAAGGGGCTGGGGCAGGTTCGTACCAAGAGACCCAGTACTTC. Its translation is CASSKGAGAGSYQETQYF.

A word on this clone: The sample holds other DNA sequences that translate to the same CDR3. The CDR3 nucleotides are TGTGCCAGCAGTAGCAGGGGTGGCAATGAGCAGTTCTTC. Translated: CASSSRGGNEQFF. V usage is TRBV7-3 and J usage is TRBJ2-1; D perhaps matches TRBD1 (6 bases). The V end lost 6 bases, the J end lost 6 bases, and 12 bases lay between the germline ends. CDR3 length: 13 residues. Looked up from germline, CDR1 is SGHTA and CDR2 is FQGTGA.

The chain carries TRBV7-2 and TRBJ1-1; 8 nucleotides align to TRBD1. The V gene's germline CDR1 is SGHTA and CDR2 FQGNSA. Unmatched junction bases numbered 2, after V lost 3 bases and J lost 8 bases. The CDR3 runs 12 residues. The CDR3 sequence is CASSFNRGEAFF. For the CDR3, the DNA is TGTGCCAGCAGCTTTAACAGGGGGGAAGCTTTCTTT.

The chain recombines TRBV5-6 with TRBJ2-1; D is perhaps TRBD2 (6 bases). The germline CDR1 and CDR2 sequences are SGHDT and YYEEEE. V lost 2 bases and J 6 bases, leaving 18 bases between the germline ends. This CDR3 is built from 16 residues. As DNA, the CDR3 is TGTGCCAGCAGCTTCATCGCGGGGCTCGCCTTCAATGAGCAGTTCTTC. It is translated as CASSFIAGLAFNEQFF.

This clone was counted a few times. The chain has TRBV7-2 and TRBJ2-7, with TRBD1 as a possible D gene (6 bases). Trimming took 5 bases from V and 5 from J, leaving 16 bases between them. Germline V gene lookup returns CDR1 SGHTA and CDR2 FQGNSA. The CDR3 is made up of 14 amino acids. In DNA, the CDR3 is TGTGCCAGCAGCCATCCAGGGGTGATCCACGAGCAGTACTTC. Protein: CASSHPGVIHEQYF.

Only a few counts were recorded for this clone. The rearrangement uses TRBV18 and TRBJ2-7; TRBD2 might be the D (6 bases). Germline V gene data show CDR1 as KGHSH and CDR2 as LQKENI. CDR3 size: 13 residues. Trimming cost V 3 bases and J 6 bases, with 12 bases left between them. The CDR3 bases are TGTGCCAGCTCACCGACGGGACTTCTCGAGCAGTACTTC. Its translation is CASSPTGLLEQYF. The whole variable domain, remainder taken from reference TRBV18 and TRBJ2-7, is NAGVMQNPRHLVRRRGQEARLRCSPMKGHSHVYWYRQLPEEGLKFMVYLQKENIIDESGMPKERFSAEFPKEGPSILRIQQVVRGDSAAYFCASSPTGLLEQYFGPGTRLTVT.

This sequence joins TRBV7-9 and TRBJ1-1, with no clear D. The CDR3 spans 16 residues. The V end was cut by 6 bases, the J end by 3 bases, with 20 bases between. CDR1 SEHNR and CDR2 FQNEAQ come from the germline V gene (reference sequence). CDR3 protein: CASSHPTGSGDTEAFF. CDR3 in DNA: TGTGCCAGCAGTCACCCCACCGGGAGTGGGGACACTGAAGCTTTCTTT.